This TCR beta chain derives from a study of high-grade serous ovarian cancer treatment subgroups. Study conclusions and caveats: Tumors within one patient showed repertoire similarity of 0.11 to 0.79.

Tumor samples were taken before definitive surgery or chemotherapy. Sequencing was performed with immunoSEQ multiplex PCR; in TCRdb, only in-frame clones are kept and a portion is missing. This sample has about 2,000 clones, with 77% found just once. Germline V gives CDR1 SGHVS, CDR2 FNYEAQ. The V segment lost 3 bases and the J segment 3 bases; nucleotides outside the gene matches: 5. The CDR3 runs to 15 residues. Comment on this clone: The antigen is unknown.

The source of this sequence is a human donor with high-grade serous ovarian cancer. J is TRBJ2-1 and V is TRBV7-6; 7 bases align to TRBD2. The sequencing input was tumor tissue. The DNA for the CDR3 is TGTGCCAGCAGCTTCGCTAGCGGTTTCTACAATGAGCAGTTCTTC. Protein: CASSFASGFYNEQFF.